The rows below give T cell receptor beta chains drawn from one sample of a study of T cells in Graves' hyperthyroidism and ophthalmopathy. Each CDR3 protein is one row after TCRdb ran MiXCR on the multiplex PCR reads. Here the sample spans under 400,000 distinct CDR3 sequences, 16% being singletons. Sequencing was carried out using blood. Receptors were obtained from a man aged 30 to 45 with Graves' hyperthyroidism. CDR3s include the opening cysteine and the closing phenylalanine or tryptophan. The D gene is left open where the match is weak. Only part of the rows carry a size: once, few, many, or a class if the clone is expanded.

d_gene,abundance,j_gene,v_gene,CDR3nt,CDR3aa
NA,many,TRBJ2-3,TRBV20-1,TGCAGTGCCACCTCGCGGGACCACACAGATACGCAGTATTTT,CSATSRDHTDTQYF
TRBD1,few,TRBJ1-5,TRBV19,TGTGCCAGTAATCAGGGGGCAAGCCGGAGCAATCAGCCCCAGCATTTT,CASNQGASRSNQPQHF
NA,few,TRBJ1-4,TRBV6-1,TGTGCCAGCAGGTTGACAGTAGCTAATGAAAAACTGTTTTTT,CASRLTVANEKLFF
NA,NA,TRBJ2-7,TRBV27,TGTGCCAGCGGCCCGGGGTACGAGCAGTACTTC,CASGPGYEQYF
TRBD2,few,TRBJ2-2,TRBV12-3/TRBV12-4,TGTGCCAGCAGCATCGGGACTAGCGGGAGCGGGGAGCTGTATTTT,CASSIGTSGSGELYF
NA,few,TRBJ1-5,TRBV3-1,TGTGCCAGCAGCCAAGTGGGCATCAATCAGCCCCAGCATTTT,CASSQVGINQPQHF
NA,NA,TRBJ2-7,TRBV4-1,TGCGCCAGCAGCCAGGGGGTGGCCTCCTACGAGCAGTACTTC,CASSQGVASYEQYF
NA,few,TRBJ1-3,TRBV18,TGTGCCAGCTCCCATCCGGGACAACTCTCGGGAAACACCATATATTTT,CASSHPGQLSGNTIYF
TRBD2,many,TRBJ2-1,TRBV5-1,TGCGCCAGCAGTCCCGGGACTAGGAGTTACAATGAGCAGTTCTTC,CASSPGTRSYNEQFF
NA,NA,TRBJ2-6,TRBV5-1,TGCGCCAGCAGCTTGGCGTACTTCTGGGCCAACGTCCTGACTTTC,CASSLAYFWANVLTF
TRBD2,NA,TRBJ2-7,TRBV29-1,TGCAGCGTTGAAGAAGGTAGCGGGGCCTACGAGCAGTACTTC,CSVEEGSGAYEQYF
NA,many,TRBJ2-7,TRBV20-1,TGCAGTGCTCGAGGATGGTCCTACGACGAGCAGTACTTC,CSARGWSYDEQYF
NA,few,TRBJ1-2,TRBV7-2,TGTGCCAGCAGCCAGGGGTCCCCGGCGTTCAACTATGGCTACACCTTC,CASSQGSPAFNYGYTF
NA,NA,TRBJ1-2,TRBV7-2,TGTGCCAGCAGCTTAGCTACGGCTAACTATGGCTACACCTTC,CASSLATANYGYTF
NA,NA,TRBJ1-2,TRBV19,TGTGCCAGTAGTATCCAGCGCGACTATGGCTACACCTTC,CASSIQRDYGYTF
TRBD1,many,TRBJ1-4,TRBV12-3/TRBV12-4,TGTGCCAGCAGTCGAGGGGGCGTAGGGGAAAAACTGTTTTTT,CASSRGGVGEKLFF
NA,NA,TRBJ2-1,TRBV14,TGTGCCAGCAGCCGTCTGAAGTCCTACAATGAGCAGTTCTTC,CASSRLKSYNEQFF
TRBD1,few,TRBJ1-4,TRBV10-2,TGCGCCAGCAGTGAGCCTGGCTCCGGGACAGAGAATGAAAAACTGTTTTTT,CASSEPGSGTENEKLFF
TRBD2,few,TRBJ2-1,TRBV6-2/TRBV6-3,TGTGCCAGCAGTTCTAGCGGGAGGTTGAGCTCCTACAATGAGCAGTTCTTC,CASSSSGRLSSYNEQFF
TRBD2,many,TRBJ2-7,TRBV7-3,TGTGCCAGCGATAGAAGAGGGACTAATACCCACGAGCAGTACTTC,CASDRRGTNTHEQYF
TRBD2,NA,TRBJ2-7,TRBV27,TGTGCCAGCAGAAAGCTAGCGGGAGAGTCGAGCTCCTACGAGCAGTACTTC,CASRKLAGESSSYEQYF
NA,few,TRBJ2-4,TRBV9,TGTGCCAGCAGCGTAGGAGCCATCCCGGGGTCCACCCCTCAAAACATTCAGTACTTC,CASSVGAIPGSTPQNIQYF
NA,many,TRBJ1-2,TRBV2,TGTGCCAGCAGTGAAGCGCGGCAGTATGGCTACACCTTC,CASSEARQYGYTF
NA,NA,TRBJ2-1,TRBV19,TGTGCCAGTAGTATAGATCCCAATGAGCAGTTCTTC,CASSIDPNEQFF
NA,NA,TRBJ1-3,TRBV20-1,TGCAGTGCTAAACCCTGGGACCACTTCTCTGGAAACACCATATATTTT,CSAKPWDHFSGNTIYF
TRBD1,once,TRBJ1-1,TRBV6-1,TGTGCCAGCAGGGGCAAAGGGACAGCTACAGAAGCTTTCTTT,CASRGKGTATEAFF
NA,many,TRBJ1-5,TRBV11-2,TGTGCCAGCAGCTCTATAAATCAGCCCCAGCATTTT,CASSSINQPQHF
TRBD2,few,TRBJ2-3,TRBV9,TGTGCCAGCAGCGTGAGCGGGATAGAGGGAGATACGCAGTATTTT,CASSVSGIEGDTQYF
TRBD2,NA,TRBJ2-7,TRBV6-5,TGTGCCAGCAGTTACTCCGTCGGGAGGGCCTACGAGCAGTACTTC,CASSYSVGRAYEQYF
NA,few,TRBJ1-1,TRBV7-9,TGTGCCAGCAGCTTAGTAGGGGGGATAAGGAACACTGAAGCTTTCTTT,CASSLVGGIRNTEAFF
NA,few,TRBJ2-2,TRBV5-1,TGCGCCAGCACCCAAAGCAGGGGCCCCTCGAACACCGGGGAGCTGTTTTTT,CASTQSRGPSNTGELFF
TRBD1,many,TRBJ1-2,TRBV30,TGTGCCTGGCTTCCACGGGGGGGACAGGGCGGTGGCTACACCTTC,CAWLPRGGQGGGYTF
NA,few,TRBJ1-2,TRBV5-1,TGCGCCAGCAGCTTGGAAGCAGGGGTCTATGGCTACACCTTC,CASSLEAGVYGYTF
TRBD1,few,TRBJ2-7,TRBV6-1,TGTGCCAGCCTCAGATACCGGGACAGCAAACACTACGAGCAGTACTTC,CASLRYRDSKHYEQYF
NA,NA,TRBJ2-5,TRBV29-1,TGCAGCTTCTACACAGGACAAGAGACCCAGTACTTC,CSFYTGQETQYF
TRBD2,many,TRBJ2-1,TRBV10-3,TGTGCCATCAGTGGTCCACTCCATAGCGGGACTAAGGACTACAATGAGCAGTTCTTC,CAISGPLHSGTKDYNEQFF
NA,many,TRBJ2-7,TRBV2,TGTGCCAGCAAACCGGGCCAGGCGTACTACGAGCAGTACTTC,CASKPGQAYYEQYF
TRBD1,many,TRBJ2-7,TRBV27,TGTGCCAGCGCCGGGACAGGGGTCCACGAGCAGTACTTC,CASAGTGVHEQYF
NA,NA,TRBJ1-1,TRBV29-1,TGCAGCGGTCGGGGTATCATGAACACTGAAGCTTTCTTT,CSGRGIMNTEAFF
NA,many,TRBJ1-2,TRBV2,TGTGCCAGCAGTTACCTACCCAGGGACGGTGAAACCTTC,CASSYLPRDGETF
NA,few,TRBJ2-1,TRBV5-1,TGCGCCAGCAGCGACGGACGGTGGTACTCCTACAATGAGCAGTTCTTC,CASSDGRWYSYNEQFF
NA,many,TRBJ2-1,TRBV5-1,TGCGCCAGCAGCTTGGACTCCAATGAGCAGTTCTTC,CASSLDSNEQFF
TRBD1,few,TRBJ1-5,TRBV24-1,TGTGCCACCAGTGAAGGGCAGGGGGTTATTGGGCCCCAGCATTTT,CATSEGQGVIGPQHF
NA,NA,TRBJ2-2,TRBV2,TGTGCCAGCAGTGAACTCTGGGAGCTGTTTTTT,CASSELWELFF
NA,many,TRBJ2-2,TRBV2,TGTGCCAGCAGGGACGCCGGGACCACCGGGGAGCTGTTTTTT,CASRDAGTTGELFF
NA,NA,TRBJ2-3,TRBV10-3,TGTGCCATCGGTGCCGCTACAGGGGATACGCAGTATTTT,CAIGAATGDTQYF
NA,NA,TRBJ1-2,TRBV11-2,TGTGCCAGCAGCAGCCTCAGGAATGGCTACACCTTC,CASSSLRNGYTF
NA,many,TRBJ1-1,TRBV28,TGTGCCAGCAGTTTATTAGGGGTCACTGAAGCTTTCTTT,CASSLLGVTEAFF
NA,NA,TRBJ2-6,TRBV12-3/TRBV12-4,TGTGCCAGCTTCTCTGGGGCCAACGTCCTGACTTTC,CASFSGANVLTF
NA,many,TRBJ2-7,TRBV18,TGTGCCAGCTCGCTAGCAGAGACCTACGAGCAGTACTTC,CASSLAETYEQYF
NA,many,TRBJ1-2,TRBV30,TGTGCCTGGACGTTACAGCTTTACTATGGCTACACCTTC,CAWTLQLYYGYTF
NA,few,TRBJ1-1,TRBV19,TGTGCCAGTAGTCCGGGGCCCTACACTGAAGCTTTCTTT,CASSPGPYTEAFF
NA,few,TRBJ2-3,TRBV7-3,TGTGCCAGCAGCTTCCCTCGTGATACGCAGTATTTT,CASSFPRDTQYF
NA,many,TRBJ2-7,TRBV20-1,TGCAGTGCTAGAGCCCCAGAAGGGGCTGGTTACGAGCAGTACTTC,CSARAPEGAGYEQYF
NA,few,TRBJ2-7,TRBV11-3,NA,CASSFGPGPSYEQYF
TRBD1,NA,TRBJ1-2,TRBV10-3,TGTGCCATCAGTGAGGACAGGGATGGTGGCTACACCTTC,CAISEDRDGGYTF
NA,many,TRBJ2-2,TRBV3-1,TGTGCCAGCAGCGATCTTAGGGGCGGGGAGCTGTTTTTT,CASSDLRGGELFF
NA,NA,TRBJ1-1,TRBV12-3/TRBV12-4,TGTGCCAGCAGTTTGATTTGGGGAATGAACACTGAAGCTTTCTTT,CASSLIWGMNTEAFF
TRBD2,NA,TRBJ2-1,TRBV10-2,TGCGCCAGCGGGAGCGGGGTCGAGCAGTTCTTC,CASGSGVEQFF
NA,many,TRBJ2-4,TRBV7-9,TGTGCCAGCAGCTTCGACAGCAAAAACATTCAGTACTTC,CASSFDSKNIQYF